These 20 T cell receptor beta chains share one sample of origin, sequenced in a study of PD-1 blockade in classical Hodgkin lymphoma. The patients all showed relapse after autologous stem cell transplantation, while their brentuximab vedotin exposure varied. Libraries were prepared by immunoSEQ multiplex PCR; TCRdb keeps only in-frame clonotypes and omits some of them. The table shows roughly 40,000 clones, with about nine tenths occurring only once. The specimen was peripheral blood mononuclear cells (PBMCs), collected at baseline. The receptors originated from a human donor with classical Hodgkin lymphoma.

This chain joins TRBV29-1 and TRBJ1-1; 8 bases map to TRBD1. This CDR3 region has 15 residues. The ends lost 1 base at V and 0 bases at J; junction bases unmatched: 4. Per the germline V gene, CDR1 is SQVTM and CDR2 is ANQGSEA. CDR3 amino acids: CSVEGTGMLNTEAFF. The CDR3, as DNA: TGCAGCGTTGAAGGGACAGGGATGTTGAACACTGAAGCTTTCTTT.

Turning to this clone: The sample carries other DNA sequences with the same CDR3. The rearrangement uses TRBV27 and TRBJ1-2; D unresolved. The CDR3 is 15 residues long. The germline gives CDR1 MNHEY, CDR2 SMNVEV (reference sequence). V was cut by 6 bases and J by 4 bases, with 18 bases left in between. CDR3 amino acids: CASSRSGVLVYGYTF. CDR3 coding DNA: TGTGCCAGCAGCCGAAGCGGGGTTTTGGTCTATGGCTACACCTTC.

This clone was seen once. The chain uses TRBV9 and TRBJ2-1; 8 nucleotides line up with TRBD2. From germline, CDR1 is SGDLS and CDR2 YYNGEE. J lost 1 base, V lost 0 bases, and 3 bases had no gene match. The CDR3 runs 16 residues. The CDR3 DNA follows: TGTGCCAGCAGCGTAGATACGGGAGGGTCCTACAATGAGCAGTTCTTC. Amino acids: CASSVDTGGSYNEQFF.

The chain links TRBV2 to TRBJ1-6; D uncertain. CDR3 size: 14 residues. Trimming cost V 1 base and J 8 bases, with 9 bases left between them. Per germline, CDR1 SNHLY and CDR2 FYNNEI. The CDR3, as DNA: TGTGCCAGCAGTGAAGTCCTAGGATATTCACCCCTCCACTTT. It translates to CASSEVLGYSPLHF.

This clone has just a few counts. The rearrangement joins TRBV6-5 to TRBJ2-5, with unresolved D. V lost 7 bases to trimming and J lost 4 bases, with 13 bases between them. The CDR3 length is 13 residues. Looked up from germline, CDR1 is MNHEY and CDR2 is SVGAGI. The DNA of the CDR3 is TGTGCCAGCACCGCCCGAGAGACAGAGACCCAGTACTTC. Its protein is CASTARETETQYF.

This chain uses TRBV6-6 with TRBJ2-3, with D possibly TRBD2 on 6 matching bases. The ends were cut back, 2 bases at V and 1 base at J, with 13 bases in the middle. Germline V gene sequence: CDR1 MNHNY, CDR2 SVGAGI (reference sequence). This CDR3 has 16 amino acids. The CDR3 reads CASSYLLGGGTDTQYF. DNA for the CDR3: TGTGCCAGCAGTTACCTTCTGGGGGGAGGCACAGATACGCAGTATTTT.

The chain has TRBV6-5 and TRBJ1-6; D is unresolved. V lost 4 bases to trimming and J lost 10 bases, with 20 bases between them. From germline, CDR1 is MNHEY and CDR2 SVGAGI. The CDR3 totals 16 residues. CDR3 region: CASSSPGSVWSSPLHF. The CDR3 bases are TGTGCCAGCAGTTCCCCCGGTTCGGTATGGTCCTCACCCCTCCACTTT.

The V and J genes are TRBV19 and TRBJ2-1; the D gene is possibly TRBD1 (5 bases). The CDR3 covers 13 residues. The V end lost 3 bases, the J end lost 10 bases, and 13 bases lay between the germline ends. Germline CDR1 reads LNHDA; CDR2 reads SQIVND (reference sequence). The CDR3 loop reads CASSMSAAGEQFF. DNA for the CDR3: TGTGCCAGTAGTATGTCGGCGGCAGGGGAGCAGTTCTTC.

The chain links TRBV27 to TRBJ2-3; D is uncertain. V was pared by 6 bases and J by 0 bases, with 10 bases between. The CDR3 loop spans 14 amino acids. Germline CDR1 reads MNHEY; CDR2 reads SMNVEV (reference sequence). The DNA for the CDR3 is TGTGCCAGCAGGACCCTAGGCAGCACAGATACGCAGTATTTT. This sequence encodes CASRTLGSTDTQYF.

The chain uses TRBV9 and TRBJ2-1; no definite D call. Germline assignment: CDR1 SGDLS and CDR2 YYNGEE. The V end was cut by 1 base, the J end by 6 bases, with 11 bases between. This CDR3 contains 14 residues. CDR3 residues: CASSVYLRGNEQFF. The CDR3 nucleotides read TGTGCCAGCAGCGTATATCTACGAGGCAATGAGCAGTTCTTC.

The rearrangement links TRBV5-5 to TRBJ2-7; D may be TRBD2 (7 bases). The germline V gene has CDR1 SGHKS and CDR2 YYEKEE (reference sequence). The germline V and J ends were trimmed by 2 bases and 0 bases, with 9 bases remaining between them. CDR3 length: 14 amino acids. CDR3: CASSFGGPSYEQYF. Written as DNA, the CDR3 is TGTGCCAGCAGCTTCGGGGGGCCCTCCTACGAGCAGTACTTC. The variable domain in full, completed from reference TRBV5-5 and TRBJ2-7, reads DAGVTQSPTHLIKTRGQQVTLRCSPISGHKSVSWYQQVLGQGPQFIFQYYEKEERGRGNFPDRFSARQFPNYSSELNVNALLLGDSALYLCASSFGGPSYEQYFGPGTRLTVT.

V gene TRBV5-5 combines with J gene TRBJ2-7, with D uncertain. CDR3 length equals 14 residues. V was shortened by 4 bases and J by 2 bases, with 13 bases between the two germline ends. Germline CDR1 reads SGHKS; CDR2 reads YYEKEE (reference sequence). In DNA, the CDR3 is TGTGCCAGCAGCCGGACGGGTACTACCTACGAGCAGTACTTC. It translates to CASSRTGTTYEQYF.

The genes are TRBV5-1 and TRBJ2-7; 8 positions match TRBD1. The CDR3 extends over 14 amino acids. The V segment lost 5 bases and the J segment 6 bases; nucleotides outside the gene matches: 10. The germline gives CDR1 SGHRS, CDR2 YFSETQ. The CDR3 sequence: CASRLWTGPIEQYF. As DNA, the CDR3 is TGCGCCAGCAGATTGTGGACAGGGCCTATCGAGCAGTACTTC.

The rearrangement joins TRBV7-9 to TRBJ1-1; D uncertain. CDR3 length: 16 amino acids. The V and J ends lost 7 bases and 7 bases respectively, with 25 bases between them. Germline assignment: CDR1 SEHNR and CDR2 FQNEAQ (reference sequence). The CDR3 is CASTYHPRLLLSEAFF. The CDR3 DNA follows: TGTGCCAGCACCTACCATCCAAGGCTTCTGTTGAGTGAAGCTTTCTTT. Full variable domain (missing parts from reference TRBV7-9 and TRBJ1-1): DTGVSQNPRHKITKRGQNVTFRCDPISEHNRLYWYRQTLGQGPEFLTYFQNEAQLEKSRLLSDRFSAERPKGSFSTLEIQRTEQGDSAMYLCASTYHPRLLLSEAFFGQGTRLTVV.

CDR3 in DNA: TGTGCCAGCAGTTACTCCACCGGGACAGCTGAAGCTTTCTTT. Translation: CASSYSTGTAEAFF. V gene TRBV6-5 combines with J gene TRBJ1-1; 7 bases are shared with TRBD1. The germline V gene encodes CDR1 MNHEY and CDR2 SVGAGI. The CDR3 runs to 14 residues. Trimming removed 0 bases from V and 6 bases from J; junction bases left unmatched: 4.

This clone was counted once. The chain is built from TRBV7-7 and TRBJ2-2; TRBD1 matches 7 bases. The CDR3 is 15 amino acids. The germline V gene has CDR1 SSHAT and CDR2 FNYEAQ (reference sequence). Trimming removed 1 base from V and 5 bases from J; junction bases left unmatched: 4. The CDR3 here is CASSLGDSSTGELFF. DNA of the CDR3: TGTGCCAGCAGCTTAGGGGACAGCTCTACCGGGGAGCTGTTTTTT.

This clone was observed a single time. This rearrangement joins TRBV10-2 to TRBJ2-5; D gene unclear. The CDR3 sequence is 14 residues long. The V end lost 6 bases, the J end lost 5 bases, and 16 bases lay between the germline ends. The germline CDR1 and CDR2 sequences are WSHSY and SAAADI. CDR3 amino acids: CASRATPAWETQYF. The CDR3 region has the DNA TGCGCCAGCAGGGCAACCCCGGCTTGGGAGACCCAGTACTTC.

The chain couples TRBV4-1 to TRBJ2-7; possibly TRBD1 for D (6 bases). The ends were cut back, 2 bases at V and 5 bases at J, with 13 bases in the middle. CDR1 is MGHRA and CDR2 is YSYEKL in the germline V gene. The length of the CDR3 is 14 residues. The CDR3: CASSQYRALDEQYF. CDR3 nucleotides: TGCGCCAGCAGCCAATACAGGGCTTTGGACGAGCAGTACTTC.

V gene TRBV7-9 combines with J gene TRBJ2-7, with a weak D call TRBD2 (5 bases). The CDR3 extends over 15 amino acids. Germline CDR1 is SEHNR and CDR2 is FQNEAQ (reference sequence). V gave up 4 bases and J gave up 2 bases, with 15 bases separating them. The CDR3 loop reads CASSYHGKRPYEQYF. Here the CDR3 DNA reads TGTGCCAGCAGCTACCACGGGAAGCGGCCCTACGAGCAGTACTTC.

V usage is TRBV6-1 and J usage is TRBJ2-1; 8 positions match TRBD2. The germline V gene encodes CDR1 MNHNS and CDR2 SASEGT. The junction had 6 bases not matched to a gene; V was cut back by 6 bases and J by 5 bases. The CDR3 is made up of 14 amino acids. The DNA of the CDR3 is TGTGCCAGCAGGGTACCGGGACTAGACAATGAGCAGTTCTTC. Translation gives CASRVPGLDNEQFF.